This TCR beta chain came from a study of yellow fever vaccine responses in identical twins (dated by TCRdb to about 2018). General notes on the study: In identical twins, the study followed T cell clones that responded to the vaccine with precision.

Libraries were prepared through RT-PCR. These reads were obtained on an Illumina HiSeq 2500. TCRdb reworked the public reads: Q25 trimming with fastp, MiXCR clone assembly, productive beta chains retained. Under each unique CDR3 protein, matching rows form one entry showing the most common genes and DNA. Present in this sample are about 9,000 distinct CDR3 sequences, approximately 88% of which were seen just once. The ten largest make up approximately 2.3% of the sample. The CDR3 holds 11 amino acids from the cysteine to the phenylalanine. Solely the CDR3 DNA is kept, with 33 bases framed from the first base. CDR1 and CDR2, looked up from the germline V gene, are SNHLY and FYNNEI. The junction shows trimming of 7 bases on V and 1 base on J, plus 4 bases between the germline ends. This clonotype appeared once. Which antigen it targets is not known. Base quality data are lacking; no much larger clone is found one base away. Support from one read is weak.

General conclusions and limits of the study: The T cell response to vaccination in identical twins was reported by the authors to appear partly convergent and partly personalized.

Sequencing was performed on T cells from blood (PBMCs), unsorted or a sorted subset (not recorded which), taken before or after yellow fever vaccination (not recorded which). The sequence came from a young woman who received the yellow fever vaccine. Donor details come from another sample of the same person, matched by shared clones. The chain was built from TRBV2 and TRBJ1-1; the D segment cannot be called with confidence. The DNA sequence is TGTGCCAGCACCGCGAACACTGAAGCTTTCTTT. It is translated as CASTANTEAFF.